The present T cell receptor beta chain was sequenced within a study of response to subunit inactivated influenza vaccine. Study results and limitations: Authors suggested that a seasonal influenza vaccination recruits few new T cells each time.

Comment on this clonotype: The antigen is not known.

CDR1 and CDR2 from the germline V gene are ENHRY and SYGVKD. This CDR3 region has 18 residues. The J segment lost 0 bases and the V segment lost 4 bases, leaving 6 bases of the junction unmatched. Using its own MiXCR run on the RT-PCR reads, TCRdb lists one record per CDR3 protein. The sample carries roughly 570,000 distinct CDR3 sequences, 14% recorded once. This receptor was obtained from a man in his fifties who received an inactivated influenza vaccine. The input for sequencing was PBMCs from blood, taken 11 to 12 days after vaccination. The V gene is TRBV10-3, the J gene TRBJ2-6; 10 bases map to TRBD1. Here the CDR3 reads CAISADRGSSSGANVLTF. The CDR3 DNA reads TGTGCCATCAGTGCGGACAGGGGGTCGAGCTCTGGGGCCAACGTCCTGACTTTC.